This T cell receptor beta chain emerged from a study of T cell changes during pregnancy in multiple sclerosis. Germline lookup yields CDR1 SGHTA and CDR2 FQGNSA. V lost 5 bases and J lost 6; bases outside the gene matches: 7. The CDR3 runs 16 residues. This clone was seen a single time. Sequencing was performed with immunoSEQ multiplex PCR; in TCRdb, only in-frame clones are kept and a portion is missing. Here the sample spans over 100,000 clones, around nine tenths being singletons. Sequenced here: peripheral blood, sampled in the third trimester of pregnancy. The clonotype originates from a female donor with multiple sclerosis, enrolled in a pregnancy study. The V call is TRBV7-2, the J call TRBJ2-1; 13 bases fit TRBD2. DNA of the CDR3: TGTGCCAGCAGCAAAATACTAGCGGGAGGGCCCAATGAGCAGTTCTTC. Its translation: CASSKILAGGPNEQFF.